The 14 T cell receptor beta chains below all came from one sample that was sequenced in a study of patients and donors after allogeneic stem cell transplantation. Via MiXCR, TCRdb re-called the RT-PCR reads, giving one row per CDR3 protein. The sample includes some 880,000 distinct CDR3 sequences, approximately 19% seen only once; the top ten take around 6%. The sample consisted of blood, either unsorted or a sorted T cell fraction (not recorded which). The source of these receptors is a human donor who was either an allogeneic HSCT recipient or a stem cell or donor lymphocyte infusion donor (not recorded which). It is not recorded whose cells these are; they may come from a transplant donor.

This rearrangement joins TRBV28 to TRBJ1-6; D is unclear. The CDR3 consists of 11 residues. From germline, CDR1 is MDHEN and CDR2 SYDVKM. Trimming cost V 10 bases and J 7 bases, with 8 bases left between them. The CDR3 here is CATAKNSPLHF. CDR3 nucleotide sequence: TGTGCCACCGCAAAAAATTCACCCCTCCACTTT.

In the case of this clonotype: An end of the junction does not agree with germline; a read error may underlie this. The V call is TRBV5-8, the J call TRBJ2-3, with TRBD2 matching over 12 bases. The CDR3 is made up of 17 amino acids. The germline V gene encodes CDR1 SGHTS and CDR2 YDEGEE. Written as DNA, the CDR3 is TGTGCCAGCAGTTTGGCCATGACTAGCGGGAGTACAGATACGCAGTATTTT. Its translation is CASSLAMTSGSTDTQYF. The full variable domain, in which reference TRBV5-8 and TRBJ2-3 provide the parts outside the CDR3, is EAGVTQSPTHLIKTRGQQATLRCSPISGHTSVYWYQQALGLGLQFLLWYDEGEERNRGNFPPRFSGRQFPNYSSELNVNALELEDSALYLCASSLAMTSGSTDTQYFGPGTRLTVL.

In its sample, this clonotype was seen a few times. The CDR3 DNA follows: TGTGCCAGCAGCCTCCAACCCGGTCTAGACAAGTTCTTC. This translates into CASSLQPGLDKFF. The rearrangement links TRBV7-3 to TRBJ2-1; no firm D call. This CDR3 is built from 13 residues. CDR1 SGHTA and CDR2 FQGTGA come from the germline V gene. V was shortened by 5 bases and J by 14 bases, with 19 bases between the two germline ends.

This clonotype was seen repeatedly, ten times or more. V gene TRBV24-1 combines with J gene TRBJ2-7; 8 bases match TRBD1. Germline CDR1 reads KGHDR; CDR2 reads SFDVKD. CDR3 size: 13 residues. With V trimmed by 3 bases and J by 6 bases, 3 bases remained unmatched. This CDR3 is CATSDRTGSEQYF. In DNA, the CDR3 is TGTGCCACCAGTGATCGGACAGGGTCCGAGCAGTACTTC.

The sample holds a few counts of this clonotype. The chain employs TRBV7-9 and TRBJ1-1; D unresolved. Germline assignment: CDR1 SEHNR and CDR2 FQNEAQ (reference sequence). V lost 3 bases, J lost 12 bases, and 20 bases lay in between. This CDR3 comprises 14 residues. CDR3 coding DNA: TGTGCCAGCAGCTTCCCCGTAGGCAGATCTGGGCCTTTCTTT. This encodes CASSFPVGRSGPFF.

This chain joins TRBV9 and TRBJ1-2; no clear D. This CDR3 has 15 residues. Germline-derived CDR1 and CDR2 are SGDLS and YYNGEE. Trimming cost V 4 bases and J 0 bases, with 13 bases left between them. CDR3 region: CASSLTPTANYGYTF. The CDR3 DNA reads TGTGCCAGCAGCCTTACCCCAACAGCTAACTATGGCTACACCTTC. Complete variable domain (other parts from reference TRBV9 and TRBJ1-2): DSGVTQTPKHLITATGQRVTLRCSPRSGDLSVYWYQQSLDQGLQFLIQYYNGEERAKGNILERFSAQQFPDLHSELNLSSLELGDSALYFCASSLTPTANYGYTFGSGTRLTVV.

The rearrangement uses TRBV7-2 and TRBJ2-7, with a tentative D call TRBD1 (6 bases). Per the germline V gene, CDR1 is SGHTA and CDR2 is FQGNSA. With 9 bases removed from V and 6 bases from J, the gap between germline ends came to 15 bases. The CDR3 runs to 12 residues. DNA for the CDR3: TGTGCCAGGCCAGGGGAAACGGGCGAGCAGTACTTC. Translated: CARPGETGEQYF.

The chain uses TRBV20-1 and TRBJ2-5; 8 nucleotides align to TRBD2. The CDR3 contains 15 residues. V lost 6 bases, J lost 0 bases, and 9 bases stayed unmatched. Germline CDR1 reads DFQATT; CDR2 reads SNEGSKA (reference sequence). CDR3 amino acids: CSAPQPGGYQETQYF. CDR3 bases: TGCAGTGCCCCCCAGCCGGGGGGGTACCAAGAGACCCAGTACTTC.

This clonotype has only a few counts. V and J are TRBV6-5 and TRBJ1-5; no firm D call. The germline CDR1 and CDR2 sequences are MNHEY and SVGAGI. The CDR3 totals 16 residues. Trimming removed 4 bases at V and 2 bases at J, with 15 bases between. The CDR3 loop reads CASSSGAETGNQPQHF. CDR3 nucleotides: TGTGCCAGCAGTTCCGGAGCCGAAACCGGCAATCAGCCCCAGCATTTT.

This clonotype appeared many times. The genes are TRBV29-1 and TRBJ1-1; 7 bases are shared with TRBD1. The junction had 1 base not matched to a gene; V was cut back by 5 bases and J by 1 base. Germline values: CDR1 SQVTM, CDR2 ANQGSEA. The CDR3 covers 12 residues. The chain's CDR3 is CSVNRGNTEAFF. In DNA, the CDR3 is TGCAGCGTTAACAGGGGGAACACTGAAGCTTTCTTT.

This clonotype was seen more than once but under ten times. CDR3 protein: CASSPNRGAYGYTF. In DNA, the CDR3 is TGTGCCAGCAGCCCGAACAGGGGAGCCTATGGCTACACCTTC. The chain uses TRBV27 and TRBJ1-2, with 7 bases aligning to TRBD1. Germline V gene lookup returns CDR1 MNHEY and CDR2 SMNVEV (reference sequence). The CDR3 loop spans 14 amino acids. Trimming took 6 bases from V and 4 from J; bases not matched to a gene: 8.

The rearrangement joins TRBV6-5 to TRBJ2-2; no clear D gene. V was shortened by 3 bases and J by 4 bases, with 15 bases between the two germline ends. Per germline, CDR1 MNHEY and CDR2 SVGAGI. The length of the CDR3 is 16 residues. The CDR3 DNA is TGTGCCAGCAGTTATTCCGGCCAGAGCCCCACCGGGGAGCTGTTTTTT. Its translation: CASSYSGQSPTGELFF.

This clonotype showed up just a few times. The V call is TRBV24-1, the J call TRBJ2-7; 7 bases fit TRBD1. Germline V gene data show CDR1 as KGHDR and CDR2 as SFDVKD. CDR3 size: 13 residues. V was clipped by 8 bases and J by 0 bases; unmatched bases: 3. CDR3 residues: CATIRQGSYEQYF. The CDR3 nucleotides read TGTGCCACCATCAGACAGGGCTCCTACGAGCAGTACTTC.

DNA for the CDR3: TGCGCCAGCAGCCAAGCGGTGACGATTCCCCTAGCCAAAAACATTCAGTACTTC. It codes for CASSQAVTIPLAKNIQYF. The chain links TRBV4-1 to TRBJ2-4; D is ambiguous. V gave up 1 base and J gave up 0 bases, with 16 bases separating them. The germline CDR1 and CDR2 sequences are MGHRA and YSYEKL. The CDR3 is 18 amino acids.